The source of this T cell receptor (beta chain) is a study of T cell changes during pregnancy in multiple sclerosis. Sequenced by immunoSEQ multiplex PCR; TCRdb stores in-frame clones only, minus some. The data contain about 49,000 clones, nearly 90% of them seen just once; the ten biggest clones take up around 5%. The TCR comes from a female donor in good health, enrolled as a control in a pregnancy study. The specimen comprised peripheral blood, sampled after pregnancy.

The CDR3 nucleotides read TGTGCCATCAGAGTAGCGGGAGAGGATACGCAGTATTTT. It is translated as CAIRVAGEDTQYF. The chain employs TRBV10-3 and TRBJ2-3, with 9 bases matching TRBD2. Germline V gives CDR1 ENHRY, CDR2 SYGVKD. With V trimmed by 6 bases and J by 6 bases, 4 bases remained unmatched. The CDR3 covers 13 residues.